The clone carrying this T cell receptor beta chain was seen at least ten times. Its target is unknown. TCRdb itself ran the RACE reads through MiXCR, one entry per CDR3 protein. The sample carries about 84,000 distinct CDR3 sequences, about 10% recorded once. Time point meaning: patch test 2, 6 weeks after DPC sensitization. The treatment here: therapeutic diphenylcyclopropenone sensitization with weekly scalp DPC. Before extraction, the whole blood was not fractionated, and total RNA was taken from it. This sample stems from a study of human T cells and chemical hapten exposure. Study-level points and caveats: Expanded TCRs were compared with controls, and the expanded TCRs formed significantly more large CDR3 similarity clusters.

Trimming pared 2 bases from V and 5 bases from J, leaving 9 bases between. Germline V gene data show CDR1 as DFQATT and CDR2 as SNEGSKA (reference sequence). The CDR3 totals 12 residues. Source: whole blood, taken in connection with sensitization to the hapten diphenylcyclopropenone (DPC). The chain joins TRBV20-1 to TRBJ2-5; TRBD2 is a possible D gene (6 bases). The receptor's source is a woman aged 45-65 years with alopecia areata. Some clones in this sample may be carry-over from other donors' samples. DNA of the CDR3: TGCAGTGCTAGATTGGGGAGGGAGACCCAGTACTTC. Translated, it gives CSARLGRETQYF.